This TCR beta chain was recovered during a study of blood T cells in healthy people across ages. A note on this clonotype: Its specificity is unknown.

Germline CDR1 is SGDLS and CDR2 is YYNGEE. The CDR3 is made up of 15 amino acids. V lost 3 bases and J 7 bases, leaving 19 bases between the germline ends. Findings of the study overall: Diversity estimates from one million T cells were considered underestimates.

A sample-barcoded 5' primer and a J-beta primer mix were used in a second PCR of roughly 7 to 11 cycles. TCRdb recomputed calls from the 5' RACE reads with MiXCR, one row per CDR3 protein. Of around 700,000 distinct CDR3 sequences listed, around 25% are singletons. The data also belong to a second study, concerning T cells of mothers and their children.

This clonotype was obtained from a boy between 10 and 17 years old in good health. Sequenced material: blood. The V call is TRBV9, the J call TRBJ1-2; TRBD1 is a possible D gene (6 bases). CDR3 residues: CASSDRDTVLSGYTF. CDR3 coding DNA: TGTGCCAGCAGCGACCGGGACACGGTTTTGAGTGGCTACACCTTC.